Shown below are 26 T cell receptor beta chains from a single sample sequenced in a study of OX40 agonist ivuxolimab in advanced cancers. Repertoires were generated with immunoSEQ multiplex PCR, while TCRdb's copy carries only in-frame clones and drops some. The sample lists 82,000 or so clones, approximately 85% occurring once. The source was CD4+ or CD8+ T cells sorted from blood, collected in a trial of the OX40 agonist ivuxolimab. These receptors came from an adult with an advanced solid tumor such as melanoma, head and neck, liver or kidney cancer.

The DNA of the CDR3 is TGCGCCAGCAGCTTAATGAGCGGGCAGCCCCAGCATTTT. Residues: CASSLMSGQPQHF. The chain uses TRBV5-1 and TRBJ1-5; no reliable D call. V was trimmed by 2 bases and J by 7 bases, leaving 10 bases between them. CDR1 SGHRS and CDR2 YFSETQ come from the germline V gene. CDR3 length equals 13 residues. Complete variable domain (other parts from reference TRBV5-1 and TRBJ1-5): KAGVTQTPRYLIKTRGQQVTLSCSPISGHRSVSWYQQTPGQGLQFLFEYFSETQRNKGNFPGRFSGRQFSNSRSEMNVSTLELGDSALYLCASSLMSGQPQHFGDGTRLSIL.

This chain links TRBV5-1 with TRBJ1-6; 7 bases are a match to TRBD1. CDR3 length equals 15 residues. In germline, CDR1 is SGHRS, CDR2 YFSETQ. V lost 3 bases, J lost 5 bases, and 5 bases stayed unmatched. In nucleotides, the CDR3 is TGCGCCAGCAGCTCGACCGGGACAGATAATTCACCCCTCCACTTT. This gives the protein CASSSTGTDNSPLHF.

V gene TRBV6-5 combines with J gene TRBJ1-1, with D perhaps TRBD1 (5 bases). In germline, CDR1 is MNHEY, CDR2 SVGAGI. The V end was cut by 6 bases, the J end by 6 bases, with 17 bases between. CDR3 length equals 14 residues. The CDR3 bases are TGTGCCAGCAGAATACAGGCCACCCACCCTGAAGCTTTCTTT. Protein sequence: CASRIQATHPEAFF.

V and J are TRBV11-2 and TRBJ2-3; 14 bases are shared with TRBD2. Per the germline V gene, CDR1 is SGHAT and CDR2 is FQNNGV. The ends lost 4 bases at V and 2 bases at J; junction bases unmatched: 8. The CDR3 is 18 amino acids. CDR3 nucleotide sequence: TGTGCCAGCAGCTCCACCGGGACTAGCGGGGGCCTCACAGATACGCAGTATTTT. Translated: CASSSTGTSGGLTDTQYF. Combining the CDR3 with reference TRBV11-2 and TRBJ2-3 gives the whole variable domain EAGVAQSPRYKIIEKRQSVAFWCNPISGHATLYWYQQILGQGPKLLIQFQNNGVVDDSQLPKDRFSAERLKGVDSTLKIQPAKLEDSAVYLCASSSTGTSGGLTDTQYFGPGTRLTVL.

This chain joins TRBV12-1 and TRBJ1-5; the D segment call TRBD1 is taken from the table without a DNA check. TRBV12-1 is a recognized pseudogene. The CDR3 loop spans 15 amino acids. The CDR3 reads CASSVGTGLNQPQHF. DNA for the CDR3: TGTGCCAGCAGCGTCGGGACAGGGCTAAATCAGCCCCAGCATTTT.

In nucleotides, the CDR3 is TGTGCCAGCAGCGTAGCGAGAACGGGACCTGGAAACACCATATATTTT. Residues: CASSVARTGPGNTIYF. This chain links TRBV9 with TRBJ1-3; D is perhaps TRBD1 (5 bases). CDR1 is SGDLS, CDR2 YYNGEE, per germline. V lost 0 bases, J lost 2 bases, and 12 bases lay in between. CDR3 length: 16 residues.

The table lists this clone with a few counts. This chain joins TRBV2 and TRBJ1-1; tentatively, D is TRBD1 (6 bases). Per the germline V gene, CDR1 is SNHLY and CDR2 is FYNNEI. The CDR3 runs 15 residues. Trimming took 6 bases from V and 2 from J, leaving 16 bases between them. The CDR3 DNA follows: TGTGCCAGCAGGGGGGGGCCTCTCCGAAACACTGAAGCTTTCTTT. This encodes CASRGGPLRNTEAFF.

The chain combines TRBV7-3 with TRBJ2-3, with 9 bases that match TRBD2. The germline gives CDR1 SGHTA, CDR2 FQGTGA. V lost 2 bases, J lost 8 bases, and 11 bases stayed unmatched. The CDR3 is 16 residues long. The CDR3 loop is CASSLQPGLAGGTQYF. The CDR3, as DNA: TGTGCCAGCAGCTTACAACCGGGACTAGCCGGAGGTACGCAGTATTTT.

V is TRBV5-8 and J is TRBJ2-3; possibly TRBD1 for D (5 bases). Germline V lookup: CDR1 SGHTS, CDR2 YDEGEE. The CDR3 is 14 residues long. V lost 0 bases, J lost 4 bases, and 9 bases lay in between. CDR3 nucleotide sequence: TGTGCCAGCAGCTTGGGGCAGGGCCCAGATACGCAGTATTTT. It specifies CASSLGQGPDTQYF.

This clone was observed once. The V and J genes are TRBV5-4 and TRBJ2-5; unclear D gene. Looked up from germline, CDR1 is SGHNT and CDR2 is YYREEE (reference sequence). The V and J ends lost 0 bases and 3 bases respectively, with 12 bases between them. CDR3 length: 15 amino acids. CDR3 nucleotides: TGTGCCAGCAGCTTGGCCGGTCCCGCCGAAGAGACCCAGTACTTC. This sequence encodes CASSLAGPAEETQYF.

This clone appeared a single time. The CDR3: CASSTPGEKLFF. In DNA form, the CDR3 reads TGTGCCAGTAGTACCCCGGGCGAAAAACTGTTTTTT. The gene calls are TRBV19 and TRBJ1-4; D call uncertain. Germline lookup yields CDR1 LNHDA and CDR2 SQIVND (reference sequence). The CDR3 loop spans 12 amino acids. Trimming removed 4 bases from V and 8 bases from J, with 8 bases in between.

This rearrangement joins TRBV28 to TRBJ1-1, with TRBD1 matching over 9 bases. The germline V gene has CDR1 MDHEN and CDR2 SYDVKM. The CDR3 is made up of 17 amino acids. V lost 3 bases, J lost 3 bases, and 11 bases stayed unmatched. Here the CDR3 DNA reads TGTGCCAGCAGTTTGTTGACAGGGGGGGAAAGGGACACTGAAGCTTTCTTT. Its translation: CASSLLTGGERDTEAFF.

The chain recombines TRBV9 with TRBJ2-1; TRBD1 aligns across 7 bases. The CDR3 loop spans 14 amino acids. After removal of 4 bases from V and 8 bases from J, the junction contained 9 bases not matched to a gene. The germline V gene encodes CDR1 SGDLS and CDR2 YYNGEE. The CDR3 region is CASSSPPGTDEQFF. DNA of the CDR3: TGTGCCAGCAGCTCACCCCCAGGGACAGATGAGCAGTTCTTC.

This clone has just one count. The chain couples TRBV21-1 to TRBJ2-7; the table's D call, TRBD2, was not checked against the DNA. TRBV21-1 corresponds to a pseudogene. The length of the CDR3 is 15 residues. CDR3 amino acids: CASSKPGGSSYEQYF. Written as DNA, the CDR3 is TGTGCCAGCAGCAAACCCGGAGGCAGCTCCTACGAGCAGTACTTC.

The CDR3 loop reads CASNPTGWETQYF. The CDR3 DNA reads as TGTGCCAGCAATCCGACAGGGTGGGAGACCCAGTACTTC. V is TRBV6-5 and J is TRBJ2-5; 7 nucleotides align to TRBD1. Germline CDR1 reads MNHEY; CDR2 reads SVGAGI. The CDR3 sequence is 13 residues long. The ends lost 7 bases at V and 5 bases at J; junction bases unmatched: 7.

This clone was observed a single time. The V and J genes are TRBV28 and TRBJ1-6; 7 nucleotides agree with TRBD1. Germline V gene sequence: CDR1 MDHEN, CDR2 SYDVKM. The CDR3 runs 14 residues. The V gene end was trimmed by 8 bases and the J gene end by 7 bases; junction bases not matched to a gene: 8. In DNA, the CDR3 is TGTGCCAGCTGGGAGGGACAGAAAAATTCACCCCTCCACTTT. Translation gives CASWEGQKNSPLHF.

V and J are TRBV6-5 and TRBJ1-5; 8 bases line up with TRBD1. This CDR3 contains 14 residues. J lost 5 bases, V lost 7 bases, and 7 bases had no gene match. Germline loops: CDR1 MNHEY, CDR2 SVGAGI. CDR3 region: CASKPGQDDQPQHF. The CDR3 DNA reads as TGTGCCAGCAAACCGGGACAGGACGATCAGCCCCAGCATTTT.

The J gene is TRBJ2-7, the V gene TRBV27, with D perhaps TRBD2 (6 bases). Germline CDR1 reads MNHEY; CDR2 reads SMNVEV (reference sequence). CDR3 length equals 17 residues. V shed 2 bases and J shed 2 bases, with 19 bases lying between them. CDR3 coding DNA: TGTGCCAGCAGTTTACGGGGGACGCGGACACGTACCTACGAGCAGTACTTC. Encoded protein: CASSLRGTRTRTYEQYF.

The chain recombines TRBV6-1 with TRBJ2-1; D is uncertain. Deletions cut 0 bases from V and 0 bases from J, with 15 bases between. The CDR3 extends over 18 amino acids. In germline, CDR1 is MNHNS, CDR2 SASEGT. The CDR3, as DNA: TGTGCCAGCAGTGAAGCAACAAGCACTACACTCTCCTACAATGAGCAGTTCTTC. Protein product: CASSEATSTTLSYNEQFF.

V is TRBV5-4 and J is TRBJ2-1; 8 bases line up with TRBD2. After removal of 6 bases from V and 7 bases from J, the junction contained 6 bases not matched to a gene. CDR1 is SGHNT, CDR2 YYREEE, per germline (reference sequence). CDR3 size: 13 residues. The CDR3 DNA follows: TGTGCCAGCACCCGGGGGGGCCGGAATGAGCAGTTCTTC. The encoded protein is CASTRGGRNEQFF.

In its sample, this clone was seen once. The chain couples TRBV2 to TRBJ1-1; possibly TRBD1 for D (5 bases). Germline CDR1 and CDR2: SNHLY and FYNNEI. This CDR3 spans 13 amino acids. V lost 7 bases to trimming and J lost 0 bases, with 9 bases between them. The CDR3 is CASTLQVNTEAFF. The CDR3 DNA is TGTGCCAGCACCTTACAGGTGAACACTGAAGCTTTCTTT. Supplemented by reference TRBV2 and TRBJ1-1, the full variable domain reads EPEVTQTPSHQVTQMGQEVILRCVPISNHLYFYWYRQILGQKVEFLVSFYNNEISEKSEIFDDQFSVERPDGSNFTLKIRSTKLEDSAMYFCASTLQVNTEAFFGQGTRLTVV.

This chain joins TRBV5-1 and TRBJ2-7, with a tentative D call TRBD1 (5 bases). This CDR3 region has 18 residues. The V and J ends lost 3 bases and 5 bases respectively, with 27 bases between them. CDR1 is SGHRS and CDR2 is YFSETQ in the germline V gene. The CDR3 DNA follows: TGCGCCAGCAGCTCCCGACCCGCCACCTTCGATACAGGCCACGAGCAGTACTTC. This sequence encodes CASSSRPATFDTGHEQYF. The full variable domain, its missing parts supplied by reference TRBV5-1 and TRBJ2-7, is KAGVTQTPRYLIKTRGQQVTLSCSPISGHRSVSWYQQTPGQGLQFLFEYFSETQRNKGNFPGRFSGRQFSNSRSEMNVSTLELGDSALYLCASSSRPATFDTGHEQYFGPGTRLTVT.

The gene calls are TRBV7-3 and TRBJ2-1, with D unclear. Germline V gives CDR1 SGHTA, CDR2 FQGTGA. The V end lost 5 bases, the J end lost 13 bases, and 15 bases lay between the germline ends. This CDR3 is 12 amino acids long. In DNA form, the CDR3 reads TGTGCCAGCAGCCCCGCCGGTGGGTTACAGTTCTTC. Amino acid sequence: CASSPAGGLQFF.

This clone was recorded only once. The CDR3 loop is CASSDSGEQFF. The CDR3 DNA follows: TGTGCCAGCAGTGACTCTGGGGAGCAGTTCTTC. V and J are TRBV2 and TRBJ2-1, with no clear D. CDR1 SNHLY and CDR2 FYNNEI come from the germline V gene. Trimming took 3 bases from V and 10 from J, leaving 7 bases between them. The length of the CDR3 is 11 residues.

V is TRBV11-1 and J is TRBJ1-6; D is possibly TRBD1 (5 bases). The V and J ends lost 5 bases and 8 bases respectively, with 16 bases between them. The CDR3 is made up of 15 amino acids. From germline, CDR1 is SGHAT and CDR2 FQDESV (reference sequence). The chain's CDR3 is CASSPRQGGDSPLHF. CDR3 sequence (DNA): TGTGCCAGCAGCCCACGGCAGGGAGGTGATTCACCCCTCCACTTT.

J is TRBJ2-7 and V is TRBV29-1; tentative D call: TRBD2 (5 bases). This CDR3 has 12 amino acids. Germline CDR1 is SQVTM and CDR2 is ANQGSEA. V lost 4 bases and J 4 bases, leaving 11 bases between the germline ends. CDR3 protein: CSVVSREYEQYF. CDR3 DNA: TGCAGCGTTGTGAGCCGGGAATACGAGCAGTACTTC.